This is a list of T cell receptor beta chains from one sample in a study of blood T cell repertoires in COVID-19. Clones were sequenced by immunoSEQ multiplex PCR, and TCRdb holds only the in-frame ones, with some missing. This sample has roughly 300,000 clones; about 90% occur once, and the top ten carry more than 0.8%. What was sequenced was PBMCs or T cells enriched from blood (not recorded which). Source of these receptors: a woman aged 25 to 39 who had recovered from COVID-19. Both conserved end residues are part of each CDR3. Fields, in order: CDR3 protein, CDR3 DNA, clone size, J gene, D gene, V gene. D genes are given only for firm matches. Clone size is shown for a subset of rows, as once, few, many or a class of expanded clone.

CASSLGRGTGNTIYF TGTGCCAGCAGCTTAGGCAGGGGGACTGGAAACACCATATATTTT - TRBJ1-3 TRBD1 TRBV11-2
CASTKGGAETQYF TGTGCCAGCACCAAAGGGGGGGCAGAGACCCAGTACTTC - TRBJ2-5 - TRBV2
CAISDNGQGGNQPQHF TGTGCCATCAGTGATAACGGACAGGGAGGCAATCAGCCCCAGCATTTT - TRBJ1-5 TRBD1 TRBV10-3
CASSLVQGHNEQFF TGCGCCAGCAGCTTGGTTCAGGGGCACAATGAGCAGTTCTTC once TRBJ2-1 - TRBV5-1
CASSGTGGGETQYF TGTGCCAGCAGCGGTACAGGGGGCGGGGAGACCCAGTACTTC - TRBJ2-5 TRBD1 TRBV5-4
CASSPPVAANYGYTF TGTGCCAGCTCACCACCGGTAGCAGCGAACTATGGCTACACCTTC - TRBJ1-2 - TRBV18
CASSQYGAGELFF TGCGCCAGCAGTCAATATGGAGCCGGGGAGCTGTTTTTT - TRBJ2-2 - TRBV23-1
CAWSATSGQYYGYTF TGTGCCTGGAGTGCCACCTCGGGACAGTATTATGGCTACACCTTC - TRBJ1-2 TRBD1 TRBV30
CASSLLYGAGELFF TGTGCCAGCAGCTTATTGTATGGAGCCGGGGAGCTGTTTTTT - TRBJ2-2 - TRBV11-2
CASSHSTGELFF TGCGCCAGCAGCCATTCAACCGGGGAGCTGTTTTTT - TRBJ2-2 - TRBV4-1
CASSPRLVDEQFF TGCGCCAGCAGCCCGCGCCTAGTCGATGAGCAGTTCTTC - TRBJ2-1 - TRBV4-3
CASSHRLAGGPEQFF TGTGCCAGCAGCCACAGGCTAGCGGGGGGGCCTGAACAGTTCTTC - TRBJ2-1 TRBD2 TRBV3-1/TRBV3-2
CASSEAPTGNQPQHF TGTGCCAGCAGTGAAGCGCCGACAGGGAATCAGCCCCAGCATTTT - TRBJ1-5 TRBD1 TRBV6-1
CASSPGLANTDTQYF TGTGCCAGCAGCCCCGGACTAGCGAATACAGATACGCAGTATTTT few TRBJ2-3 TRBD2 TRBV7-9
CASSHSGGEQYF TGTGCCAGCAGTCATTCGGGGGGCGAGCAGTACTTC - TRBJ2-7 TRBD2 TRBV11-3
CAWSGQVYTEAFF TGTGCCTGGAGCGGACAGGTTTACACTGAAGCTTTCTTT - TRBJ1-1 TRBD1 TRBV30
CASSFGQGGFQETQYF TGCGCCAGCAGCTTCGGACAGGGAGGTTTCCAAGAGACCCAGTACTTC - TRBJ2-5 TRBD1 TRBV5-1
CASSSGTSGGLTQYF TGTGCCAGCAGTTCTGGGACTAGCGGGGGCCTTACGCAGTATTTT - TRBJ2-3 TRBD2 TRBV6-6
CAISGSRGQSYEQYF TGTGCCATCAGCGGGTCGAGGGGGCAGTCCTACGAGCAGTACTTC - TRBJ2-7 TRBD1 TRBV10-3
CASSLEAARGFAYEQYF TGTGCCAGCAGCTTAGAGGCGGCCAGGGGGTTCGCCTACGAGCAGTACTTC - TRBJ2-7 TRBD1 TRBV7-8
CASSLETGSYEQYF TGTGCCAGCAGCTTGGAGACAGGGAGCTACGAGCAGTACTTC - TRBJ2-7 TRBD1 TRBV5-4
CASSFLAGNTGELFF TGTGCCAGCAGTTTTTTAGCGGGGAACACCGGGGAGCTGTTTTTT - TRBJ2-2 TRBD2 TRBV28
CATGVSSGNTIYF TGTGCCACGGGGGTAAGCTCTGGAAACACCATATATTTT - TRBJ1-3 - TRBV6-5
CASSRGRQAGNYEQYF TGTGCCAGCAGTCGCGGGCGGCAGGCTGGCAACTACGAGCAGTACTTC - TRBJ2-7 - TRBV27
CASSERTSSDSPLHF TGTGCCAGCAGTGAACGGACATCGTCGGATTCACCCCTCCACTTT - TRBJ1-6 - TRBV2
CSVEQCKTEAFF TGCAGCGTTGAACAGTGTAAGACTGAAGCTTTCTTT - TRBJ1-1 - TRBV29-1
CASSLESGGASDTQYF TGTGCCAGCAGCTTAGAAAGCGGGGGGGCTTCAGATACGCAGTATTTT - TRBJ2-3 TRBD2 TRBV7-9
CASSYGRSGANVLTF TGTGCCAGCAGTTACGGGAGGTCCGGGGCCAACGTCCTGACTTTC - TRBJ2-6 - TRBV6-5
CASSQGQGSYGYTF TGTGCCAGCAGCCAAGGACAGGGAAGCTATGGCTACACCTTC - TRBJ1-2 TRBD1 TRBV3-1/TRBV3-2
CASRPQGNTEAFF TGCGCCAGCAGACCCCAGGGGAACACTGAAGCTTTCTTT - TRBJ1-1 - TRBV4-1